These T cell receptor beta chains were read from a single sample in a study of cytomegalovirus exposure and HLA in healthy donors. Data came from immunoSEQ multiplex PCR; TCRdb stores just in-frame clones and leaves some out. The sample spans about 110,000 clones; the ten largest clones claim roughly 3.5%. The sequenced sample consisted of PBMCs. These receptors all come from a man between 18 and 29 years old in good health and CMV-seronegative. The CDR3 runs from the conserved cysteine through the conserved F or W. A D gene is named only where the DNA matches it firmly.

V gene: TRBV5-1; J gene: TRBJ1-2; D gene: NA; CDR3 protein: CASSSGGNYGYTF; CDR3 DNA: TGCGCCAGCAGCTCGGGCGGGAACTATGGCTACACCTTC
V gene: TRBV2; J gene: TRBJ1-4; D gene: NA; CDR3 protein: CASERVNEKLFF; CDR3 DNA: TGTGCCAGCGAGAGGGTAAATGAAAAACTGTTTTTT
V gene: TRBV6-6; J gene: TRBJ1-5; D gene: TRBD1; CDR3 protein: CASNSPDRGSNQPQHF; CDR3 DNA: TGTGCCAGCAACTCTCCGGACAGGGGGAGCAATCAGCCCCAGCATTTT
V gene: TRBV14; J gene: TRBJ2-3; D gene: TRBD1; CDR3 protein: CASSHRTGVVADTQYF; CDR3 DNA: TGTGCCAGCAGCCACAGGACAGGGGTGGTCGCAGATACGCAGTATTTT
V gene: TRBV7-9; J gene: TRBJ1-2; D gene: NA; CDR3 protein: CASSLDEDRPRRGYTF; CDR3 DNA: TGTGCCAGCAGCTTAGATGAGGACAGACCCCGGAGGGGCTACACCTTC
V gene: TRBV13; J gene: TRBJ1-1; D gene: TRBD1; CDR3 protein: CASSARTGATEAFF; CDR3 DNA: TGTGCCAGCAGCGCCAGGACAGGGGCCACTGAAGCTTTCTTT
V gene: TRBV11-2; J gene: TRBJ1-3; D gene: TRBD1; CDR3 protein: CASSWGDRVSSGNTIYF; CDR3 DNA: TGTGCCAGCAGCTGGGGGGACAGGGTATCCTCTGGAAACACCATATATTTT
V gene: TRBV4-1; J gene: TRBJ1-2; D gene: NA; CDR3 protein: CASSQASGFGVRGYTF; CDR3 DNA: TGCGCCAGCAGCCAAGCTAGTGGCTTCGGGGTGCGGGGCTACACCTTC
V gene: TRBV28; J gene: TRBJ2-3; D gene: TRBD2; CDR3 protein: CASSRGLAGTDTQYF; CDR3 DNA: TGTGCCAGCAGTCGGGGACTAGCGGGAACAGATACGCAGTATTTT
V gene: TRBV7-6; J gene: TRBJ1-4; D gene: TRBD1; CDR3 protein: CASSPQGGGEKLFF; CDR3 DNA: TGTGCCAGCAGCCCACAGGGGGGTGGGGAAAAACTGTTTTTT
V gene: TRBV14; J gene: TRBJ2-5; D gene: TRBD2; CDR3 protein: CASSRGLAGGQETQYF; CDR3 DNA: TGTGCCAGCAGCCGTGGACTAGCGGGGGGGCAAGAGACCCAGTACTTC
V gene: TRBV19; J gene: TRBJ1-2; D gene: TRBD1; CDR3 protein: CASSGTGEKKASGYTF; CDR3 DNA: TGTGCCAGTTCCGGGACAGGGGAAAAAAAGGCGTCTGGCTACACCTTC
V gene: TRBV5-1; J gene: TRBJ2-1; D gene: TRBD2; CDR3 protein: CASSLDSGGANEQFF; CDR3 DNA: TGCGCCAGCAGCTTGGATAGCGGGGGGGCCAATGAGCAGTTCTTC
V gene: TRBV16; J gene: TRBJ2-7; D gene: TRBD2; CDR3 protein: CASSRTWEGEQYF; CDR3 DNA: TGTGCCAGCAGCCGAACTTGGGAGGGCGAGCAGTACTTC
V gene: TRBV5-1; J gene: TRBJ2-2; D gene: NA; CDR3 protein: CASSLNPANTGELFF; CDR3 DNA: TGCGCCAGCAGCTTAAATCCTGCGAACACCGGGGAGCTGTTTTTT
V gene: TRBV5-6; J gene: TRBJ2-7; D gene: NA; CDR3 protein: CASSRTLSYEQYF; CDR3 DNA: TGTGCCAGCAGCCGGACTTTATCCTACGAGCAGTACTTC
V gene: TRBV5-8; J gene: TRBJ2-1; D gene: TRBD2; CDR3 protein: CASSHSGRSSYNEQFF; CDR3 DNA: TGTGCCAGCAGCCACAGCGGGAGGAGCTCCTACAATGAGCAGTTCTTC
V gene: TRBV5-4; J gene: TRBJ1-2; D gene: NA; CDR3 protein: CASSYNSYGYTF; CDR3 DNA: TGTGCCAGCAGCTACAACAGCTATGGCTACACCTTC
V gene: TRBV29-1; J gene: TRBJ1-2; D gene: NA; CDR3 protein: CSVETGYGYTF; CDR3 DNA: TGCAGCGTTGAGACGGGGTATGGCTACACCTTC
V gene: TRBV15; J gene: TRBJ2-1; D gene: TRBD2; CDR3 protein: CATSRVGGGAGNEQFF; CDR3 DNA: TGTGCCACCAGCAGAGTAGGCGGGGGGGCGGGGAATGAGCAGTTCTTC
V gene: TRBV19; J gene: TRBJ1-1; D gene: TRBD1; CDR3 protein: CATTDRALNTEAFF; CDR3 DNA: TGTGCCACTACGGACAGGGCGTTGAACACTGAAGCTTTCTTT
V gene: TRBV7-9; J gene: TRBJ2-2; D gene: TRBD2; CDR3 protein: CASSSSGRNTGELFF; CDR3 DNA: TGTGCCAGCAGCTCTAGCGGGAGGAACACCGGGGAGCTGTTTTTT
V gene: TRBV7-6; J gene: TRBJ2-1; D gene: TRBD2; CDR3 protein: CASFRWSGGLQNEQFF; CDR3 DNA: TGTGCCAGCTTTCGCTGGAGCGGGGGCCTCCAGAATGAGCAGTTCTTC
V gene: TRBV14; J gene: TRBJ2-7; D gene: NA; CDR3 protein: CASSQGRTSHEQYF; CDR3 DNA: TGTGCCAGCAGCCAAGGCCGAACTAGCCACGAGCAGTACTTC
V gene: TRBV6-1; J gene: TRBJ2-1; D gene: NA; CDR3 protein: CASTADSSYNEQFF; CDR3 DNA: TGTGCCAGCACTGCTGACTCCTCCTACAATGAGCAGTTCTTC
V gene: TRBV5-1; J gene: TRBJ1-4; D gene: NA; CDR3 protein: CASSLAAGNEKLFF; CDR3 DNA: TGCGCCAGCAGCTTGGCGGCAGGAAATGAAAAACTGTTTTTT
V gene: TRBV29-1; J gene: TRBJ2-7; D gene: TRBD1; CDR3 protein: CSVGQGAYEQYF; CDR3 DNA: TGCAGCGTGGGACAGGGAGCCTACGAGCAGTACTTC
V gene: TRBV29-1; J gene: TRBJ2-7; D gene: NA; CDR3 protein: CSVEMGLGYEQYF; CDR3 DNA: TGCAGCGTTGAAATGGGACTGGGGTACGAGCAGTACTTC
V gene: TRBV5-1; J gene: TRBJ2-7; D gene: NA; CDR3 protein: CASSPSKPYEQYF; CDR3 DNA: TGCGCCAGCAGCCCGAGTAAACCCTACGAGCAGTACTTC
V gene: TRBV5-7; J gene: TRBJ2-2; D gene: NA; CDR3 protein: CASSYSGELFF; CDR3 DNA: TGTGCCAGCAGCTATTCGGGGGAGCTGTTTTTT